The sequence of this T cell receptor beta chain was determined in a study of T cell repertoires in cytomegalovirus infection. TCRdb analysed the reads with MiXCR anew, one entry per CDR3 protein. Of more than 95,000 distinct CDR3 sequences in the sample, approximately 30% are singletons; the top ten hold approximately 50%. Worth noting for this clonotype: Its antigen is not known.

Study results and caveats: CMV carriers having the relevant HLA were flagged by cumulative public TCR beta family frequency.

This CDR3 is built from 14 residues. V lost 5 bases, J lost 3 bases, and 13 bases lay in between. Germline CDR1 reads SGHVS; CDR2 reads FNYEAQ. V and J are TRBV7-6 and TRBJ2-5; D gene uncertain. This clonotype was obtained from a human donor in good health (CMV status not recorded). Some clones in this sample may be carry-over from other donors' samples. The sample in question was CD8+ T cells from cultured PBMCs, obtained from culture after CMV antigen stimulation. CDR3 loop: CASSQSFWEETQYF. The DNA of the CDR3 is TGTGCCAGCAGCCAATCATTCTGGGAAGAGACCCAGTACTTC.